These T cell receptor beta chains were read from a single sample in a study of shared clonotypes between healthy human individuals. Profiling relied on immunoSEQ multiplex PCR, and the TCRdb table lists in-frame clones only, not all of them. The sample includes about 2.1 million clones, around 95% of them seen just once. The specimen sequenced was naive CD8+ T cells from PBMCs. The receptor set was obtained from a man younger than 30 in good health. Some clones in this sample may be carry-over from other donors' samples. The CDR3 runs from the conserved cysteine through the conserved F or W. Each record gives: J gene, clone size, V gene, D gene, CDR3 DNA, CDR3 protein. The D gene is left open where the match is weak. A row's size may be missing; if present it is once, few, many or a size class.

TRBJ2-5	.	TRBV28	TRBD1	TGTGCCCACTGCCAGGGGGAAGAGACCCAGTACTTC	CAHCQGEETQYF
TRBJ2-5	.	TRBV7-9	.	TGTGCCAGCAGCTTAACCCCACAGGGAGTAGGAGAGACCCAGTACTTC	CASSLTPQGVGETQYF
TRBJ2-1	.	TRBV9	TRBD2	TGTGCCAGCAGCCCAGGTGGACTAGCGGGATATGAGCAGTTCTTC	CASSPGGLAGYEQFF
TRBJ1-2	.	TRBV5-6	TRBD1	TGTGCCAGCAGCTATCCCGGGACAGAGACTAACTATGGCTACACCTTC	CASSYPGTETNYGYTF
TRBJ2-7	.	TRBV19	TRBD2	TGTGCCACCGGGGGACTAGCGCTATACGAGCAGTACTTC	CATGGLALYEQYF
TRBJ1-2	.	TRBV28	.	TGTGCCAGCAGCCCAAGGGCGGGGGCGCCTGATGGCTACACCTTC	CASSPRAGAPDGYTF
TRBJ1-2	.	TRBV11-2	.	TGTGCCAGCAGCCCCCCGTCTAACTATGGCTACACCTTC	CASSPPSNYGYTF
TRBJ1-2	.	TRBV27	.	TGTGCCAGCAGTGGACGACGGGGGGGGTTGAACTACACCTTC	CASSGRRGGLNYTF
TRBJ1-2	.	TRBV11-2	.	TGTGCCAGCAGCTTAAGGGACCATAACTATGGCTACACCTTC	CASSLRDHNYGYTF
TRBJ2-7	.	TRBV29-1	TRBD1	TGCAGCGTCTCGACAGGGGGCTACGAGCAGTACTTC	CSVSTGGYEQYF
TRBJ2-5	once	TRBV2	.	TGTGCCAGCAGGGAGTCAGGTCAAGAGACCCAGTACTTC	CASRESGQETQYF
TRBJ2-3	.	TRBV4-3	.	TGCGCCAGCAGCCAGGGGACGGGTAGCACAGATACGCAGTATTTT	CASSQGTGSTDTQYF
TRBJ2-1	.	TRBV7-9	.	TGTGCCAGCAGCTCCCAGCGGGCCCCCGCATACAATGAGCAGTTCTTC	CASSSQRAPAYNEQFF
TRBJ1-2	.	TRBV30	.	TGTGCCTGGAGTCCCCCCACTTCTAACTATGGCTACACCTTC	CAWSPPTSNYGYTF
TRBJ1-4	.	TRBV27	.	TGTGCCAGCAGTTTACTAGGAGTTAATGAAAAACTGTTTTTT	CASSLLGVNEKLFF
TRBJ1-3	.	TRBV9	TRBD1	TGTGCCAGCAGCCCAGGGGGGGGCATTGGAAACACCATATATTTT	CASSPGGGIGNTIYF
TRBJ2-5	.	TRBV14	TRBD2	TGTGCCAGCAGCCAAGATTCGGCTAGCGGGAGGGACCCCAGAGAGACCCAGTACTTC	CASSQDSASGRDPRETQYF
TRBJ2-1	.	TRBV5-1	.	TGCGCCAGCAGCTTGACAGGAGACCGGTTCTTC	CASSLTGDRFF
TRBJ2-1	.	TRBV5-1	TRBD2	TGCGCCAGCAGCAGACCTTCCCTAGCGGGAGGGCCTAAGGATGAGCAGTTCTTC	CASSRPSLAGGPKDEQFF
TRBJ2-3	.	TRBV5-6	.	TGTGCCAGCAGCCCTGGAAACCCTTTCACAGATACGCAGTATTTT	CASSPGNPFTDTQYF
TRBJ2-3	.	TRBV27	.	TGTGCCAGCAGTTTTCAATGGGCGTCAGATACGCAGTATTTT	CASSFQWASDTQYF
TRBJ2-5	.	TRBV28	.	TGTGCCAGCAGCCCTCCTCGGGAGACCGTAGAGACCCAGTACTTC	CASSPPRETVETQYF
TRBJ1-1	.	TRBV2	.	TGTGCCAGCAGTGTAGGAGGCTTGAACACTGAAGCTTTCTTT	CASSVGGLNTEAFF
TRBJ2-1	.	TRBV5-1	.	TGCGCCAGCAGCTTGGCCGGGTCGACAACGAGCTCCTACAATGAGCAGTTCTTC	CASSLAGSTTSSYNEQFF
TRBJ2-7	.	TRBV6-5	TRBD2	TGTGCCAGCACGGGGGGGAACTACGAGCAGTACTTC	CASTGGNYEQYF
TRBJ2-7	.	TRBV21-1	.	TGTGCCAATGAGACAGGCTCCTACGAGCAGTACTTC	CANETGSYEQYF
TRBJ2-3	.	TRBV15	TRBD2	TGTGCCACCAGTGGGCTAGCGGACACAGATACGCAGTATTTT	CATSGLADTDTQYF
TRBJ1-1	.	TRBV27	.	TGTGCCAGCAGTTTCCGTGTGAGGAGCGCTGAAGCTTTCTTT	CASSFRVRSAEAFF
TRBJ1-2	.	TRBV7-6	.	TGTGCCAGCAGCTTAGGGCCTGGCTACACCTTC	CASSLGPGYTF
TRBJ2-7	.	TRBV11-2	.	TGTGCCAGCAGCGCCGGTTGGGGTAGTTGGGAGCAGTACTTC	CASSAGWGSWEQYF
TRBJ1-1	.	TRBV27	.	TGTGCCAGCAGGGGAGACAGACTAGAGATGAACACTGAAGCTTTCTTT	CASRGDRLEMNTEAFF
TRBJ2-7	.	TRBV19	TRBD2	TGTGCCAGTAACCAGAATAGCGGGAGGGCCGCCGGCGAGCAGTACTTC	CASNQNSGRAAGEQYF
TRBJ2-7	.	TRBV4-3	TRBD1	TGCGCCAGCAGCCAAGAAGGGACAGTAGGCTACGAGCAGTACTTC	CASSQEGTVGYEQYF
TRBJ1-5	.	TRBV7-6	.	TGTGCCAGCAGCTCAGAGGTTCAGAAGAATCAGCCCCAGCATTTT	CASSSEVQKNQPQHF
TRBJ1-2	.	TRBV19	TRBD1	TGTGCCAGTGTTAACAGGGGGCAGGAGGATGGCTACACCTTC	CASVNRGQEDGYTF
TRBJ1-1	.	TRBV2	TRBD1	TGTGCCAGCAGTGAAGTGGGCGGGACAGGTACCGCCAGGACTGAAGCTTTCTTT	CASSEVGGTGTARTEAFF